Listed here are 27 T cell receptor beta chains from one sample, sequenced in a study of cytomegalovirus exposure and HLA in healthy donors. The assay was immunoSEQ multiplex PCR, and TCRdb's table has in-frame clones only and misses some. The repertoire holds some 60,000 clones, with 95% to 96% as singletons. The sequencing input was PBMCs. The receptors shown here come from a man younger than 30 in good health and CMV-seronegative.

The gene calls are TRBV4-2 and TRBJ1-2, with D uncertain. This CDR3 is 12 amino acids long. Germline V gene lookup returns CDR1 LGHNA and CDR2 YNFKEQ. Deletions cut 1 base from V and 7 bases from J, with 7 bases between. This CDR3 is CASSQVSGGYTF. DNA of the CDR3: TGTGCCAGCAGCCAAGTATCCGGTGGCTACACCTTC.

The chain employs TRBV11-3 and TRBJ2-3, with D perhaps TRBD1 (6 bases). This CDR3 comprises 14 residues. V dropped 4 bases and J dropped 4 bases, with 12 bases sitting between them. The germline gives CDR1 SGHNT, CDR2 YENEEA. The CDR3 loop is CASSSRGTPDTQYF. CDR3 nucleotides: TGTGCCAGCAGCTCCAGGGGTACTCCAGATACGCAGTATTTT.

This chain joins TRBV15 and TRBJ2-5, with TRBD1 matching over 8 bases. From germline, CDR1 is LNHNV and CDR2 YYDKDF (reference sequence). V lost 2 bases to trimming and J lost 2 bases; unmatched junction nucleotides: 4. This CDR3 comprises 15 residues. CDR3 in DNA: TGTGCCACCAGCAGAAACCGGGACAGGCAAGAGACCCAGTACTTC. Amino acids: CATSRNRDRQETQYF.

This chain joins TRBV29-1 and TRBJ1-1; D is perhaps TRBD1 (5 bases). In germline, CDR1 is SQVTM, CDR2 ANQGSEA. CDR3 length equals 11 residues. Trimming removed 5 bases from V and 1 base from J, with 5 bases in between. The CDR3 reads CSVTGNTEAFF. CDR3 in DNA: TGCAGCGTTACAGGGAACACTGAAGCTTTCTTT.

J is TRBJ2-1 and V is TRBV9; 12 bases are shared with TRBD2. The junction had 2 bases not matched to a gene; V was cut back by 4 bases and J by 6 bases. The CDR3 covers 14 residues. The germline V gene has CDR1 SGDLS and CDR2 YYNGEE. The CDR3 sequence: CASSPGLAGNEQFF. As DNA, the CDR3 is TGTGCCAGCAGCCCGGGACTAGCGGGCAATGAGCAGTTCTTC. Full variable domain (missing parts from reference TRBV9 and TRBJ2-1): DSGVTQTPKHLITATGQRVTLRCSPRSGDLSVYWYQQSLDQGLQFLIQYYNGEERAKGNILERFSAQQFPDLHSELNLSSLELGDSALYFCASSPGLAGNEQFFGPGTRLTVL.

The chain couples TRBV27 to TRBJ2-5; the D gene is possibly TRBD2 (5 bases). The CDR3 is 8 residues long. Germline assignment: CDR1 MNHEY and CDR2 SMNVEV (reference sequence). V was clipped by 11 bases and J by 7 bases, with 5 bases between them. CDR3 region: CAAGTQYF. Here the CDR3 DNA reads TGTGCCGCGGGGACCCAGTACTTC.

The chain is built from TRBV27 and TRBJ2-1, with D perhaps TRBD1 (6 bases). This CDR3 is built from 15 residues. V shed 6 bases and J shed 0 bases, with 12 bases lying between them. Per germline, CDR1 MNHEY and CDR2 SMNVEV (reference sequence). The CDR3 reads CASSQQGTSYNEQFF. DNA of the CDR3: TGTGCCAGCAGCCAACAGGGCACCTCCTACAATGAGCAGTTCTTC.

In the case of this clone: Compared with germline, one end of the junction differs, possibly owing to a read error. This rearrangement joins TRBV6-6 to TRBJ1-1, with no clear D. The CDR3 covers 11 residues. Germline V gives CDR1 MNHNY, CDR2 SVGAGI (reference sequence). Written as DNA, the CDR3 is TGTGCCAGCAACGCGGCTGACGGTGATTACTTT. This sequence encodes CASNAADGDYF.

This clone was counted between two and nine times. V is TRBV21-1 and J is TRBJ1-2; TRBD1 was called by the table and not checked on the DNA. TRBV21-1 is given as a pseudogene. The CDR3 loop spans 14 amino acids. As DNA, the CDR3 is TGTGCCAGCACCGGGACAGGGGCGTCCCATGGCTACACCTTC. The encoded protein is CASTGTGASHGYTF.

The genes are TRBV30 and TRBJ1-5; no clear D gene. The CDR3 length is 15 residues. With 1 base removed from V and 0 bases from J, the gap between germline ends came to 10 bases. Germline CDR1 is GTSNPN and CDR2 is SVGIG (reference sequence). Written as DNA, the CDR3 is TGTGCCTGGAGTGAGACAACAGTTAGCAATCAGCCCCAGCATTTT. Residues: CAWSETTVSNQPQHF.

The gene calls are TRBV9 and TRBJ2-3; D may be TRBD1 (6 bases). This CDR3 comprises 16 residues. CDR1 SGDLS and CDR2 YYNGEE come from the germline V gene. V lost 0 bases and J lost 3, with 14 bases in between. The CDR3: CASSVEGGAVTDTQYF. The CDR3 DNA follows: TGTGCCAGCAGCGTAGAAGGGGGAGCCGTTACAGATACGCAGTATTTT.

The CDR3 loop is CASRPEGLYEQYF. In DNA, the CDR3 is TGTGCCAGCCGCCCGGAGGGGTTGTACGAGCAGTACTTC. The chain is built from TRBV28 and TRBJ2-7; D perhaps matches TRBD2 (6 bases). CDR1 MDHEN and CDR2 SYDVKM come from the germline V gene. The CDR3 is 13 amino acids. Deletions cut 8 bases from V and 4 bases from J, with 15 bases between.

The chain combines TRBV18 with TRBJ1-4; D might be TRBD1 (5 bases). The V gene's germline CDR1 is KGHSH and CDR2 LQKENI. The CDR3 totals 15 residues. Trimming pared 2 bases from V and 5 bases from J, leaving 12 bases between. The CDR3 DNA is TGTGCCAGCTCACCAACGACAGCTGGAAATGAAAAACTGTTTTTT. Translation gives CASSPTTAGNEKLFF. The entire variable domain, with the rest obtained from reference TRBV18 and TRBJ1-4, is as follows: NAGVMQNPRHLVRRRGQEARLRCSPMKGHSHVYWYRQLPEEGLKFMVYLQKENIIDESGMPKERFSAEFPKEGPSILRIQQVVRGDSAAYFCASSPTTAGNEKLFFGSGTQLSVL.

The J gene is TRBJ2-1, the V gene TRBV5-1; 8 bases are a match to TRBD2. The CDR3 extends over 15 amino acids. The germline V gene encodes CDR1 SGHRS and CDR2 YFSETQ. V shed 4 bases, J shed 6 bases, and the junction held 9 bases outside the gene matches. CDR3 nucleotide sequence: TGCGCCAGCAGCCCCTTTAGCGGGAATGGCAATGAGCAGTTCTTC. Translating gives CASSPFSGNGNEQFF.

The chain joins TRBV5-1 to TRBJ2-1; D unresolved. The CDR3 covers 14 residues. Germline loops: CDR1 SGHRS, CDR2 YFSETQ. The V end lost 0 bases, the J end lost 6 bases, and 10 bases lay between the germline ends. CDR3 in amino acids: CASSLEWLVNEQFF. The CDR3 DNA reads TGCGCCAGCAGCTTGGAGTGGCTAGTCAATGAGCAGTTCTTC.

The genes are TRBV19 and TRBJ2-1, with 8 bases identical to TRBD2. CDR3 size: 13 residues. CDR1 is LNHDA, CDR2 SQIVND, per germline (reference sequence). V dropped 10 bases and J dropped 9; count of bases not matched to a gene: 11. The CDR3 coding sequence is TGTGCCACCTCCCCGCGGGGGGTAGGTGAGCAGTTCTTC. Translating gives CATSPRGVGEQFF. The complete variable domain, with remaining parts taken from reference TRBV19 and TRBJ2-1, reads DGGITQSPKYLFRKEGQNVTLSCEQNLNHDAMYWYRQDPGQGLRLIYYSQIVNDFQKGDIAEGYSVSREKKESFPLTVTSAQKNPTAFYLCATSPRGVGEQFFGPGTRLTVL.

The chain employs TRBV9 and TRBJ2-7; weak D call: TRBD1 (6 bases). The CDR3 totals 14 residues. Trimming shortened V by 4 bases and J by 5 bases, and 16 bases separated the two germline ends. Germline CDR1 and CDR2: SGDLS and YYNGEE. CDR3 amino acids: CASSPGAGDHEQYF. The CDR3 coding sequence is TGTGCCAGCAGCCCCGGGGCAGGGGACCACGAGCAGTACTTC.

In DNA, the CDR3 is TGTGCCAGCAGCCGGGGACTAGCGCGCCACGAGCAGTACTTC. Protein: CASSRGLARHEQYF. The genes are TRBV7-2 and TRBJ2-7, with 10 positions matching TRBD2. The CDR3 runs to 14 residues. J lost 5 bases, V lost 5 bases, and 6 bases had no gene match. From germline, CDR1 is SGHTA and CDR2 FQGNSA.

The rearrangement joins TRBV2 to TRBJ1-5; no definite D call. Germline loops: CDR1 SNHLY, CDR2 FYNNEI. Trimming stripped 3 bases from V and 2 bases from J, with 11 bases between. This CDR3 is built from 15 residues. The CDR3 loop reads CASSEDARGNQPQHF. DNA for the CDR3: TGTGCCAGCAGTGAGGACGCGCGGGGCAATCAGCCCCAGCATTTT.

The V and J genes are TRBV19 and TRBJ2-7, with 8 bases lining up with TRBD1. The CDR3 is 14 residues long. Trimming cost V 3 bases and J 0 bases; bases outside gene matches: 1. The germline CDR1 and CDR2 sequences are LNHDA and SQIVND (reference sequence). The DNA for the CDR3 is TGTGCCAGTAGTATTGGGACAGGCTCCTACGAGCAGTACTTC. Its protein is CASSIGTGSYEQYF.

V gene TRBV7-9 combines with J gene TRBJ1-4; 9 nucleotides line up with TRBD1. The germline gives CDR1 SEHNR, CDR2 FQNEAQ (reference sequence). Trimming at V came to 4 bases and at J to 7 bases, leaving 4 bases not matched to a gene. The CDR3 covers 14 residues. CDR3 sequence: CASSWDRVGEKLFF. The CDR3 nucleotides are TGTGCCAGCAGCTGGGACAGGGTTGGTGAAAAACTGTTTTTT. Using reference TRBV7-9 and TRBJ1-4 for the parts outside the CDR3, the full variable domain is DTGVSQNPRHKITKRGQNVTFRCDPISEHNRLYWYRQTLGQGPEFLTYFQNEAQLEKSRLLSDRFSAERPKGSFSTLEIQRTEQGDSAMYLCASSWDRVGEKLFFGSGTQLSVL.

The V call is TRBV9, the J call TRBJ2-1, with D perhaps matching TRBD2 (6 bases). The length of the CDR3 is 16 residues. Germline CDR1 and CDR2: SGDLS and YYNGEE. V lost 4 bases, J lost 6 bases, and 20 bases lay in between. Here the CDR3 DNA reads TGTGCCAGCAGCTGGTCGGTTACTGGAGGGTCCAATGAGCAGTTCTTC. Amino acids: CASSWSVTGGSNEQFF.

The chain is built from TRBV11-2 and TRBJ1-1; D is perhaps TRBD1 (5 bases). The CDR3 extends over 15 amino acids. From germline, CDR1 is SGHAT and CDR2 FQNNGV. V was cut by 1 base and J by 10 bases, with 19 bases left in between. CDR3 region: CASSLVRGTGQRAFF. The DNA of the CDR3 is TGTGCCAGCAGCTTAGTTCGGGGGACGGGGCAGAGAGCTTTCTTT.

The V call is TRBV27, the J call TRBJ1-2, with 10 bases lining up with TRBD1. Trimming at V came to 4 bases and at J to 5 bases, leaving 4 bases not matched to a gene. CDR1 and CDR2 from the germline V gene are MNHEY and SMNVEV (reference sequence). This CDR3 is built from 14 residues. Here the CDR3 DNA reads TGTGCCAGCAGTTCGACAGGGGGCGGTTATGGCTACACCTTC. Translating it yields CASSSTGGGYGYTF.

The chain couples TRBV11-2 to TRBJ2-5; TRBD2 matches 10 bases. The J segment lost 4 bases and the V segment lost 5 bases, leaving 7 bases of the junction unmatched. The CDR3 runs to 15 residues. CDR1 is SGHAT, CDR2 FQNNGV, per germline. CDR3 protein: CASSQGLAALETQYF. CDR3 sequence (DNA): TGTGCCAGCAGCCAAGGACTAGCGGCCTTAGAGACCCAGTACTTC.

The CDR3 is CASSVQTRYYEQYF. DNA of the CDR3: TGTGCCAGCAGCGTCCAGACACGTTACTACGAGCAGTACTTC. The chain links TRBV9 to TRBJ2-7; D is uncertain. The CDR3 sequence is 14 residues long. Germline-derived CDR1 and CDR2 are SGDLS and YYNGEE. Trimming shortened V by 2 bases and J by 3 bases, and 12 bases separated the two germline ends.

This rearrangement joins TRBV9 to TRBJ1-1; perhaps TRBD1 as D (6 bases). V was clipped by 0 bases and J by 1 base, with 10 bases between them. This CDR3 is 15 amino acids long. Germline V gives CDR1 SGDLS, CDR2 YYNGEE. The CDR3 nucleotides read TGTGCCAGCAGCGTAGATGGCAGGGGGAACACTGAAGCTTTCTTT. Translation gives CASSVDGRGNTEAFF.